This T cell receptor (beta chain) came from a study of blood T cell repertoires in COVID-19. Whole-study context: The cDNA or gDNA used as material had been derived from T cells, B-cell-depleted T cells, or PBMCs.

V shed 1 base, J shed 7 bases, and the junction held 9 bases outside the gene matches. The CDR3 has 16 residues. Germline CDR1 is MGHRA and CDR2 is YSYEKL. There are a few counts of this clone. Profiling relied on immunoSEQ multiplex PCR, and the TCRdb table lists in-frame clones only, not all of them. The data show approximately 190,000 clones, around 84% seen once. Sample: peripheral blood. The chain is built from TRBV4-1 and TRBJ2-3, with 9 bases matching TRBD1. The sequence came from a young man with active or convalescent COVID-19. CDR3 nucleotides: TGCGCCAGCAGCCAAGGGACAGGGGAGTATAGGAATACGCAGTATTTT. Translating it yields CASSQGTGEYRNTQYF.